This T cell receptor (beta chain) emerged from a study of CD8 T cell repertoires and HIV-1 epitope variants. Across the study: Each of Twenty-five Gag and Nef epitope peptides stimulated a separate culture. 1M T cells were kept uncultured as a baseline. IL-2, IL-7 and IL-15 were added on days 3 and 7 of approximately ten-day cultures.

This clone showed up just a few times. Its antigen remains unidentified. The CDR3 extends over 13 amino acids. V was trimmed by 6 bases and J by 3 bases, leaving 12 bases between them. Germline CDR1 is MNHEY and CDR2 is SMNVEV (reference sequence). TCRdb keeps only in-frame clones here, not all; method: immunoSEQ multiplex PCR. The sample has thousands of clones; 66% are singletons. This clonotype was sampled from a male donor with HIV. The sequencing input was cultured CD8+ T cells derived from PBMCs. The chain is built from TRBV27 and TRBJ2-7; tentatively, D is TRBD1 (5 bases). The CDR3 DNA follows: TGTGCCAGCAGCTACAGGTTTAACTACGAGCAGTACTTC. Amino acid sequence: CASSYRFNYEQYF.